This TCR beta chain was identified during a study of blood T cell repertoires in COVID-19. Some clones are missing from TCRdb's copy, which holds only in-frame ones; the method was immunoSEQ multiplex PCR. The repertoire holds around 400,000 clones, roughly 91% seen once, with 1.7% in the top ten. This CDR3 has 13 amino acids. CDR1 is SQVTM, CDR2 ANQGSEA, per germline. Trimming stripped 2 bases from V and 8 bases from J, with 12 bases between. Sequencing input: PBMCs or T cells enriched from blood (not recorded which). The receptor was derived from a woman aged 30 to 39 who had recovered from COVID-19. The chain recombines TRBV29-1 with TRBJ1-4; tentatively, D is TRBD1 (5 bases). In nucleotides, the CDR3 is TGCAGCGTTGAATCGGGGGTGGAAGAAAAACTGTTTTTT. Translation gives CSVESGVEEKLFF.